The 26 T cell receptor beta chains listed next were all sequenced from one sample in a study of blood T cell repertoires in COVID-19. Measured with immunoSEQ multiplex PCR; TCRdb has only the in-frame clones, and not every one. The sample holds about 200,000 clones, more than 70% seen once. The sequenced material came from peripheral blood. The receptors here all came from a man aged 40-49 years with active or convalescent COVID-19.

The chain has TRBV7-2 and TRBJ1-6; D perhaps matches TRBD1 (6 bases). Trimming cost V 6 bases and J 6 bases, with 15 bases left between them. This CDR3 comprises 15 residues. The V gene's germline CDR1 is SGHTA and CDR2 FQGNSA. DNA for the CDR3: TGTGCCAGCAGTCTTACGGGACAAGTTAATTCACCCCTCCACTTT. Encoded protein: CASSLTGQVNSPLHF.

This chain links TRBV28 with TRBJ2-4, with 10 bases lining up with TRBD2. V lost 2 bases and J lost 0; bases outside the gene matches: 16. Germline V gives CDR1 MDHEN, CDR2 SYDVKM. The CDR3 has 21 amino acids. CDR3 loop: CASSLRSSGRLAQLAKNIQYF. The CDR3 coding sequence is TGTGCCAGCAGTTTACGTTCTAGCGGGAGACTAGCCCAACTAGCCAAAAACATTCAGTACTTC.

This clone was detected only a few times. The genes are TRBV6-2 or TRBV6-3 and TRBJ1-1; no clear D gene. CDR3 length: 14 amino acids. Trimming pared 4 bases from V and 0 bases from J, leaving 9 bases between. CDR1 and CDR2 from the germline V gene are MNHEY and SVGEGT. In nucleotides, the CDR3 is TGTGCCAGCAGTTCGAGCTCTATGAACACTGAAGCTTTCTTT. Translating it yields CASSSSSMNTEAFF.

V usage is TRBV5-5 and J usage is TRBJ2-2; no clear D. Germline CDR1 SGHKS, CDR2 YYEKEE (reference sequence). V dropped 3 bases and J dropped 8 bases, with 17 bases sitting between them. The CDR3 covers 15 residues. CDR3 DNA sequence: TGTGCCAGCAGCTCCATAAGCTCTCCCGCGGGGGAGCTGTTTTTT. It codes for CASSSISSPAGELFF. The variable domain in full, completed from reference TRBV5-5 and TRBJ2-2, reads DAGVTQSPTHLIKTRGQQVTLRCSPISGHKSVSWYQQVLGQGPQFIFQYYEKEERGRGNFPDRFSARQFPNYSSELNVNALLLGDSALYLCASSSISSPAGELFFGEGSRLTVL.

The CDR3, as DNA: TGTGCCAGCACCCAGGAGCGGAGGAACTCCTACAATGAGCAGTTCTTC. It is translated as CASTQERRNSYNEQFF. This sequence joins TRBV7-2 and TRBJ2-1, with D perhaps TRBD2 (5 bases). V was trimmed by 7 bases and J by 0 bases, leaving 16 bases between them. Germline-derived CDR1 and CDR2 are SGHTA and FQGNSA. CDR3 size: 16 residues.

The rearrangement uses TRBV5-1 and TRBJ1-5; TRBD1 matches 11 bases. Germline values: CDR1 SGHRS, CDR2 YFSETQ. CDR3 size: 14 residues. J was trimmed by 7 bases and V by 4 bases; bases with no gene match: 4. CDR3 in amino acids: CASSRGQGGQPQHF. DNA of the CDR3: TGCGCCAGCAGCCGGGGACAGGGGGGCCAGCCCCAGCATTTT.

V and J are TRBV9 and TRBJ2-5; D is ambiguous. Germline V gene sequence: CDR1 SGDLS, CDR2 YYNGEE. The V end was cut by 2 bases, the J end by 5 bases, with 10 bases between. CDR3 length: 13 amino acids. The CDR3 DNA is TGTGCCAGCAGCGTTATAGCCGGGGAGACCCAGTACTTC. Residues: CASSVIAGETQYF.

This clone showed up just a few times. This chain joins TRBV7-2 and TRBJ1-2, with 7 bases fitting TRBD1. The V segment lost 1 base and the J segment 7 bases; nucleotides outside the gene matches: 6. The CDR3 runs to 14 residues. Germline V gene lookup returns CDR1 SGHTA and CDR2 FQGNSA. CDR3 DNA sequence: TGTGCCAGCAGCTTAGGTGACAGGGAAAGTGGCTACACCTTC. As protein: CASSLGDRESGYTF.

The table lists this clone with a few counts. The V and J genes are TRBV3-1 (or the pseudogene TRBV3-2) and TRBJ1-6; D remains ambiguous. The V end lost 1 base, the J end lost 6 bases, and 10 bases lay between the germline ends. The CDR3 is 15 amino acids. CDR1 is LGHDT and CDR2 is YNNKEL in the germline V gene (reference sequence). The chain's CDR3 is CASSQGGVGNSPLHF. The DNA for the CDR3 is TGTGCCAGCAGCCAAGGGGGAGTCGGTAATTCACCCCTCCACTTT.

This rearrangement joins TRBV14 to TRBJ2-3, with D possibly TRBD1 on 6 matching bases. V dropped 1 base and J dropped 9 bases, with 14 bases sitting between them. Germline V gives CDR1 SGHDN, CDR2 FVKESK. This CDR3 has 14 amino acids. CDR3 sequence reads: CASSQGQARSTQYF. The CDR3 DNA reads TGTGCCAGCAGCCAAGGACAGGCCCGATCGACGCAGTATTTT.

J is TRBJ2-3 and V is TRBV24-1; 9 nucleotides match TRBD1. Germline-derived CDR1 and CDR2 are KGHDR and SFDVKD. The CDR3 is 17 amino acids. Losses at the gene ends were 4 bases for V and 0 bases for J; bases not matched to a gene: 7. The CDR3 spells CATSDPRQGVSTDTQYF. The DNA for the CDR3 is TGTGCCACCAGTGACCCTCGACAGGGGGTTAGCACAGATACGCAGTATTTT.

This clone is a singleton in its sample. The CDR3 DNA reads as TGTGCCAGTAGTACCGAAGGGAGGCCCTACGAGCAGTACTTC. Amino acid sequence: CASSTEGRPYEQYF. This chain links TRBV19 with TRBJ2-7; D may be TRBD2 (6 bases). This CDR3 has 14 amino acids. Trimming left V 4 bases short and J 2 bases short, with 12 bases between. From germline, CDR1 is LNHDA and CDR2 SQIVND (reference sequence).

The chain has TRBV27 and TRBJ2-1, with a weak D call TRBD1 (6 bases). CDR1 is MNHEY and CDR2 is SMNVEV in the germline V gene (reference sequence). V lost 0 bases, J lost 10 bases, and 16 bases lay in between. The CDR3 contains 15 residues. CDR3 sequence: CASSLSQGTRPEQFF. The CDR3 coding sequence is TGTGCCAGCAGTTTATCACAGGGAACCCGGCCCGAGCAGTTCTTC.

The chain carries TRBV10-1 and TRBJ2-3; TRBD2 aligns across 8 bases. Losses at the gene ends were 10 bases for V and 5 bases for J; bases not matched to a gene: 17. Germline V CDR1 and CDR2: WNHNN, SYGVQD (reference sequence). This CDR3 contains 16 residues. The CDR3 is CATPVSGDSSGDTQYF. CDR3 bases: TGCGCCACCCCGGTTAGCGGGGATTCCTCGGGAGATACGCAGTATTTT.

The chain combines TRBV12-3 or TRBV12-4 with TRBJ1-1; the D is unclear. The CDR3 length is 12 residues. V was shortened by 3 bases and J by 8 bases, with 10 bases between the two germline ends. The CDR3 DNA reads TGTGCCAGCAGTTTCTCGGGAGTCGAAGCTTTCTTT. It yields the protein CASSFSGVEAFF.

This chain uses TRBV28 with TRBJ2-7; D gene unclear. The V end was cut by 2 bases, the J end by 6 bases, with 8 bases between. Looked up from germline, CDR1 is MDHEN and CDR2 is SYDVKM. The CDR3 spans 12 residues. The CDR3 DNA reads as TGTGCCAGCAGTTTACCCCTTAGCGAGCAGTACTTC. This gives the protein CASSLPLSEQYF.

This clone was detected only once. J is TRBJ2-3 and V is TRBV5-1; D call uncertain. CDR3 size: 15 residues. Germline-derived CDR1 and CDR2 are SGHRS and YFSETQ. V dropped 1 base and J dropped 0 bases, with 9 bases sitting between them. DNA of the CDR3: TGCGCCAGCAGCTTGAACACCTTGAGCACAGATACGCAGTATTTT. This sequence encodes CASSLNTLSTDTQYF.

As DNA, the CDR3 is TGTGCCATCAGTGCCCGGGGTAGCGGGGAGACCCAGTACTTC. Protein: CAISARGSGETQYF. The chain carries TRBV10-3 and TRBJ2-5; TRBD2 aligns across 7 bases. The CDR3 loop spans 14 amino acids. Germline V gene data show CDR1 as ENHRY and CDR2 as SYGVKD. Unmatched junction bases numbered 7, after V lost 4 bases and J lost 5 bases.

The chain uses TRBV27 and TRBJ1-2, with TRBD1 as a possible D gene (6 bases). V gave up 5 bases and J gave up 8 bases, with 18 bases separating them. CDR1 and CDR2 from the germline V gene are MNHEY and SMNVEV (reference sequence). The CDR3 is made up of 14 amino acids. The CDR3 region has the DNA TGTGCCAGCAGTCCAAGGACAGCCGCAGCGGGCTACACCTTC. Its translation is CASSPRTAAAGYTF.

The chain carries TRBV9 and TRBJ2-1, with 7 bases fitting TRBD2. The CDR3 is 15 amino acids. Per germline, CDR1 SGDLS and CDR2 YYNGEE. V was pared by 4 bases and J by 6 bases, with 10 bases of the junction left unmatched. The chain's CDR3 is CASSIGGGTPNEQFF. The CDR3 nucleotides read TGTGCCAGCAGCATTGGGGGGGGGACGCCCAATGAGCAGTTCTTC. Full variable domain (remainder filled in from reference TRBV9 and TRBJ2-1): DSGVTQTPKHLITATGQRVTLRCSPRSGDLSVYWYQQSLDQGLQFLIQYYNGEERAKGNILERFSAQQFPDLHSELNLSSLELGDSALYFCASSIGGGTPNEQFFGPGTRLTVL.

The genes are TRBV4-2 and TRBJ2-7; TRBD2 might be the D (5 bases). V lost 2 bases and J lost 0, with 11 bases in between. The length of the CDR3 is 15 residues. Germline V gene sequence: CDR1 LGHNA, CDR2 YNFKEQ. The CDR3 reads CASSQTSSGSYEQYF. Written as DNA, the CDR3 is TGTGCCAGCAGCCAAACTAGTTCTGGCTCCTACGAGCAGTACTTC.

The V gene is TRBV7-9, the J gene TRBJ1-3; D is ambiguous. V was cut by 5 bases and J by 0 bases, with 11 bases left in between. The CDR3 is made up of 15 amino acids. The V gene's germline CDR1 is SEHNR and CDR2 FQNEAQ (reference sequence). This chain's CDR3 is CASSAGVGSGNTIYF. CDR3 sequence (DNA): TGTGCCAGCAGCGCAGGTGTAGGCTCTGGAAACACCATATATTTT. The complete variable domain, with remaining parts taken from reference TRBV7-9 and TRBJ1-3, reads DTGVSQNPRHKITKRGQNVTFRCDPISEHNRLYWYRQTLGQGPEFLTYFQNEAQLEKSRLLSDRFSAERPKGSFSTLEIQRTEQGDSAMYLCASSAGVGSGNTIYFGEGSWLTVV.

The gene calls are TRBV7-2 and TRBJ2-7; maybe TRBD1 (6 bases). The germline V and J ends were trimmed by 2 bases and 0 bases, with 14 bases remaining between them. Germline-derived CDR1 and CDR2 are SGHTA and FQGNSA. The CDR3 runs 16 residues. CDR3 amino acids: CASSLPGAGASYEQYF. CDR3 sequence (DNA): TGTGCCAGCAGCTTACCCGGGGCAGGGGCCTCCTACGAGCAGTACTTC.

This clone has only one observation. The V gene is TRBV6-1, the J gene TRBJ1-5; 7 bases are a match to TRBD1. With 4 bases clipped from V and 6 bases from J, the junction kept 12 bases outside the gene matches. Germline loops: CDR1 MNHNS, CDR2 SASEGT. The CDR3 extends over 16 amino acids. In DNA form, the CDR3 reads TGTGCCAGCAGTGCGGAGAGGGGGCAATTAGGTCAGCCCCAGCATTTT. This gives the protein CASSAERGQLGQPQHF.

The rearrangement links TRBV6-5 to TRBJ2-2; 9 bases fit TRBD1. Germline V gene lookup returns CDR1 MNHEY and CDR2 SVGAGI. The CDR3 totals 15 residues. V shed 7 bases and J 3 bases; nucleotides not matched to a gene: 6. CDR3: CASILGDRDTGELFF. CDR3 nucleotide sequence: TGTGCCAGCATCCTCGGGGACAGGGACACCGGGGAGCTGTTTTTT.

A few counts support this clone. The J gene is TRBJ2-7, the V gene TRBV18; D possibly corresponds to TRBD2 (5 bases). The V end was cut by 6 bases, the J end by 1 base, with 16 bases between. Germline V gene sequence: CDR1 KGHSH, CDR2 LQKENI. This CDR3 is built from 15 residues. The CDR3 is CASSPIGGGSYEQYF. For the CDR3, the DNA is TGTGCCAGCTCCCCCATAGGAGGTGGTTCCTACGAGCAGTACTTC.